This section outlines one T cell receptor (beta chain) sequence together with its context. The sample is drawn from a study of blood T cell repertoires in COVID-19. About the study: There were acute and convalescent COVID-19 samples, and they came from the United States, Italy and Spain. The analysed material was cDNA or gDNA that came from T cells, B-cell-depleted T cells, or PBMCs.

Germline V gene lookup returns CDR1 LNHDA and CDR2 SQIVND (reference sequence). CDR3 length: 14 amino acids. Trimming left V 6 bases short and J 1 base short, with 11 bases between. As processed by the authors: Reference gene primer amplification gave nucleated cell count estimates. TCRdb's table, derived via immunoSEQ multiplex PCR, lists solely in-frame clones and lacks some. The V and J calls and clone size were taken over from that table, and D and trimming were inferred from the DNA. The sample carries more than 85,000 clones, roughly 79% recorded once. The receptor was isolated from a woman in her 70s with acute or convalescent COVID-19. The rearrangement links TRBV19 to TRBJ2-3; a possible D gene is TRBD1 (6 bases). What was sequenced was peripheral blood. The CDR3 loop reads CASRSGHRTDTQYF. Written as DNA, the CDR3 is TGTGCCAGTAGATCGGGACACCGCACAGATACGCAGTATTTT.